This note documents a single TCR beta chain sequence. Its target is not known. Clones were sequenced by immunoSEQ multiplex PCR, and TCRdb holds only the in-frame ones, with some missing. The data show about 110,000 clones, roughly 90% seen once. Germline V gene sequence: CDR1 MNHEY, CDR2 SMNVEV (reference sequence). This CDR3 contains 14 residues. V shed 4 bases and J 6 bases; nucleotides not matched to a gene: 5. This sample is drawn from a study of T cell responses to AZD1222 COVID-19 vaccine. Study conclusions and caveats: There were vaccine-associated CD4 TCRs across spike, dominant at 160-218 and 743-854. Breadth and depth of Spike-specific TCRs rose after two AZD1222 doses. Donors, mostly white British, included more females; clonal diversity was possibly underestimated.

The chain uses TRBV27 and TRBJ1-1, with 10 bases fitting TRBD1. The sequence derives from an adult in good health. The input for sequencing was peripheral blood, taken on day 0 of AZD1222 vaccination. The CDR3 protein is CASSSYDRGPEAFF. The CDR3 coding sequence is TGTGCCAGCAGTTCTTACGACAGGGGGCCTGAAGCTTTCTTT.